These 17 T cell receptor beta chains were all obtained from the same sample, sequenced in a study of cytomegalovirus exposure and HLA in healthy donors. The PCR used 60 Vbeta and 13 Jbeta primers. Some clones are missing from TCRdb's copy, which holds only in-frame ones; the method was immunoSEQ multiplex PCR. The sample has fewer than 200,000 clones, around 80% seen once. The specimen was PBMCs. Receptors originate from a woman between 45 and 65 years old in good health and CMV-seropositive.

The chain employs TRBV7-2 and TRBJ1-2, with 9 bases aligning to TRBD1. V lost 1 base to trimming and J lost 4 bases; unmatched junction nucleotides: 7. From germline, CDR1 is SGHTA and CDR2 FQGNSA. The CDR3 runs to 16 residues. CDR3 DNA sequence: TGTGCCAGCAGCTTAGGGGGGACAGGGTCCCCCTATGGCTACACCTTC. Translation: CASSLGGTGSPYGYTF.

The chain has TRBV5-1 and TRBJ1-6, with 9 bases fitting TRBD1. Unmatched junction bases numbered 12, after V lost 4 bases and J lost 10 bases. There are 16 residues in the CDR3. In germline, CDR1 is SGHRS, CDR2 YFSETQ. In DNA form, the CDR3 reads TGCGCCAGCAGCGCCGGGACAGGGTTCCGCGGGTCACCCCTCCACTTT. Its protein product is CASSAGTGFRGSPLHF.

This chain links TRBV5-1 with TRBJ1-1; weak D call: TRBD1 (6 bases). Germline V gene lookup returns CDR1 SGHRS and CDR2 YFSETQ. The CDR3 is made up of 13 amino acids. V was pared by 4 bases and J by 6 bases, with 13 bases between. CDR3 region: CASSPTGNAEAFF. The CDR3 coding sequence is TGCGCCAGCAGCCCAACAGGGAATGCTGAAGCTTTCTTT.

V gene TRBV4-3 combines with J gene TRBJ1-2; a possible D gene is TRBD1 (5 bases). This CDR3 contains 14 residues. Germline CDR1 reads LGHNA; CDR2 reads YSLEER. V shed 0 bases and J shed 8 bases, with 13 bases lying between them. CDR3 DNA: TGCGCCAGCAGCCAAGATCCAGGGTCAGGCGGCTACACCTTC. This codes for CASSQDPGSGGYTF.

This clone was picked up one time. V gene TRBV19 combines with J gene TRBJ1-3; possible D gene TRBD1, 6 bases. This CDR3 spans 16 amino acids. The V end was cut by 3 bases, the J end by 0 bases, with 12 bases between. Germline V gene data show CDR1 as LNHDA and CDR2 as SQIVND (reference sequence). The chain's CDR3 is CASSMGRTVSGNTIYF. As DNA, the CDR3 is TGTGCCAGTAGTATGGGTCGGACAGTCTCTGGAAACACCATATATTTT.

Comments on this clone: Other DNA sequences in this specimen translate into the identical CDR3. The J gene is TRBJ1-2, the V gene TRBV6-5, with 7 bases matching TRBD1. Trimming at V came to 6 bases and at J to 8 bases, leaving 6 bases not matched to a gene. The germline CDR1 and CDR2 sequences are MNHEY and SVGAGI. This CDR3 region has 12 residues. In DNA form, the CDR3 reads TGTGCCAGCAGGGGACAGTCTCGGGGCTACACCTTC. Its protein is CASRGQSRGYTF.

This clone has just one count. The CDR3 here is CASSFWGLGSYEQYF. The CDR3, as DNA: TGTGCCAGCAGCTTCTGGGGACTAGGATCCTACGAGCAGTACTTC. The chain couples TRBV7-9 to TRBJ2-7, with 8 bases identical to TRBD2. The CDR3 is 15 residues long. Germline-derived CDR1 and CDR2 are SEHNR and FQNEAQ (reference sequence). Trimming at V came to 3 bases and at J to 1 base, leaving 5 bases not matched to a gene.

CDR3 DNA sequence: TGTGCCTGGAGACCCGACCCGGGTGATCTTGAGCAGTACTTC. As protein: CAWRPDPGDLEQYF. The chain uses TRBV30 and TRBJ2-7; D call uncertain. Germline V gives CDR1 GTSNPN, CDR2 SVGIG (reference sequence). CDR3 length: 14 amino acids. Trimming shortened V by 3 bases and J by 7 bases, and 19 bases separated the two germline ends.

The chain employs TRBV29-1 and TRBJ1-1; perhaps TRBD1 as D (5 bases). With 8 bases removed from V and 1 base from J, the gap between germline ends came to 17 bases. Germline CDR1 and CDR2: SQVTM and ANQGSEA. The CDR3 contains 14 residues. The CDR3 here is CSSSGGGRNTEAFF. The CDR3 nucleotides are TGCAGCTCTAGCGGGGGGGGGAGGAACACTGAAGCTTTCTTT.

This sequence joins TRBV9 and TRBJ1-1; TRBD1 aligns across 8 bases. This CDR3 region has 14 residues. With V trimmed by 4 bases and J by 2 bases, 4 bases remained unmatched. Germline-derived CDR1 and CDR2 are SGDLS and YYNGEE. CDR3 loop: CASSFDRGNTEAFF. CDR3 coding DNA: TGTGCCAGCAGCTTTGACAGGGGAAACACTGAAGCTTTCTTT.

The V and J genes are TRBV5-6 and TRBJ2-5; 8 bases line up with TRBD1. This CDR3 comprises 17 residues. Germline assignment: CDR1 SGHDT and CDR2 YYEEEE. J gave up 0 bases and V 4 bases, and 11 bases lay outside the gene matches. This CDR3 reads CASSPTGVRLDQETQYF. The CDR3 nucleotides read TGTGCCAGCAGCCCGACAGGGGTAAGGCTAGACCAAGAGACCCAGTACTTC. Complete variable domain (other parts from reference TRBV5-6 and TRBJ2-5): DAGVTQSPTHLIKTRGQQVTLRCSPKSGHDTVSWYQQALGQGPQFIFQYYEEEERQRGNFPDRFSGHQFPNYSSELNVNALLLGDSALYLCASSPTGVRLDQETQYFGPGTRLLVL.

The chain has TRBV29-1 and TRBJ1-5; D is uncertain. The germline gives CDR1 SQVTM, CDR2 ANQGSEA. V was trimmed by 4 bases and J by 7 bases, leaving 17 bases between them. This CDR3 spans 14 amino acids. The CDR3 bases are TGCAGCGTTGCGGCAGGAGGGTCTGAGCAGCCCCAGCATTTT. Translation: CSVAAGGSEQPQHF.

This chain uses TRBV9 with TRBJ1-4, with TRBD1 matching over 7 bases. J gave up 4 bases and V 2 bases, and 5 bases lay outside the gene matches. Germline CDR1 and CDR2: SGDLS and YYNGEE. The CDR3 has 15 amino acids. The CDR3 DNA sequence: TGTGCCAGCAGCGTCCGAACAGGGGTTAATGAAAAACTGTTTTTT. Its translation is CASSVRTGVNEKLFF.

This clone appeared a single time. V usage is TRBV19 and J usage is TRBJ1-4, with a tentative D call TRBD1 (6 bases). This CDR3 has 15 residues. Trimming removed 3 bases from V and 5 bases from J, with 13 bases in between. CDR1 LNHDA and CDR2 SQIVND come from the germline V gene (reference sequence). The CDR3 DNA follows: TGTGCCAGTAGTATCATGGCAGGACAGAATGAAAAACTGTTTTTT. This codes for CASSIMAGQNEKLFF.

This chain uses TRBV7-2 with TRBJ2-5; 7 positions match TRBD2. V lost 5 bases to trimming and J lost 0 bases; unmatched junction nucleotides: 6. CDR3 length: 15 residues. Germline CDR1 and CDR2: SGHTA and FQGNSA. The CDR3 protein is CASSRKRGHQETQYF. In DNA form, the CDR3 reads TGTGCCAGCAGCCGCAAGCGGGGACACCAAGAGACCCAGTACTTC.

The V gene is TRBV19, the J gene TRBJ2-3; 10 positions match TRBD2. V shed 3 bases, J shed 1 base, and the junction held 1 base outside the gene matches. The V gene's germline CDR1 is LNHDA and CDR2 SQIVND (reference sequence). The CDR3 is 15 residues long. CDR3 protein: CASSILAGGTDTQYF. The DNA for the CDR3 is TGTGCCAGTAGTATCCTAGCGGGAGGCACAGATACGCAGTATTTT.

The count of this clone is one. The V and J genes are TRBV7-9 and TRBJ1-2, with no clear D. V was clipped by 1 base and J by 8 bases, with 8 bases between them. The CDR3 consists of 12 residues. CDR1 and CDR2 from the germline V gene are SEHNR and FQNEAQ (reference sequence). The CDR3: CASSLDPGGYTF. CDR3 coding DNA: TGTGCCAGCAGCTTAGACCCGGGAGGCTACACCTTC.